The rows below give T cell receptor beta chains drawn from one sample of a study of blood T cells in healthy people across ages. TCRdb processed the 5' RACE reads anew with MiXCR; each CDR3 protein has one entry. In the table there are under 1 million distinct CDR3 sequences, approximately 48% of which are singletons. The material sequenced was blood. Source of these receptors: a man aged 55 to 69 in good health. Each CDR3 is given with its conserved first and last residue. The D gene is left open where the match is weak. Not all rows give a size; the values are once, few, many and, for expanded clones, a class.

clone size	V gene	D gene	J gene	CDR3 protein	CDR3 DNA
many	TRBV29-1	TRBD1	TRBJ2-5	CSVPRGQGATQYF	TGCAGCGTCCCCAGGGGGCAGGGTGCGACCCAGTACTTC
-	TRBV7-8	-	TRBJ2-2	CASSSSPDSGGRTGELFF	TGTGCCAGCAGCTCCTCTCCTGACTCTGGGGGTCGGACCGGGGAGCTGTTTTTT
few	TRBV6-1	-	TRBJ2-1	CASSERGNEQFF	TGTGCCAGCAGTGAACGGGGGAATGAGCAGTTCTTC
-	TRBV9	-	TRBJ1-4	CASSESPGHDDEKLFF	TGTGCCAGCAGCGAATCTCCGGGACATGATGATGAAAAACTGTTTTTT
few	TRBV14	-	TRBJ1-2	CASSQSNRGYTF	TGTGCCAGCAGCCAGAGTAACAGAGGCTACACCTTC
few	TRBV20-1	-	TRBJ2-3	CSAGGPPGSTDTQYF	TGCAGTGCTGGAGGCCCGCCGGGGAGCACAGATACGCAGTATTTT
-	TRBV19	-	TRBJ1-5	CASSIEPVNQPQHF	TGTGCCAGTAGTATAGAACCAGTTAATCAGCCCCAGCATTTT
few	TRBV4-1	TRBD1	TRBJ2-7	CASSPVGDSSYEQYF	TGCGCCAGCAGCCCAGTCGGGGACAGCTCCTACGAGCAGTACTTC
-	TRBV18	TRBD1	TRBJ1-6	CASSPGQGPNSPLHF	TGTGCCAGCTCACCAGGACAGGGCCCAAATTCACCCCTCCACTTT
once	TRBV12-3/TRBV12-4	-	TRBJ2-1	CASSSTRGRFF	TGTGCCAGCAGTTCAACCAGGGGCCGGTTCTTC
many	TRBV7-3	-	TRBJ2-1	CASSLIGVGYNEQFF	TGTGCCAGCAGCTTAATAGGGGTCGGATACAATGAGCAGTTCTTC
-	TRBV11-3	-	TRBJ2-3	CVSSLSPSTDTQYF	TGTGTCAGCAGCTTATCCCCGAGCACAGATACGCAGTATTTT
-	TRBV2	-	TRBJ1-6	CASGIGQGTTNSPLHF	TGTGCCAGCGGTATCGGGCAGGGGACAACAAATTCACCCCTCCACTTT
-	TRBV9	TRBD2	TRBJ2-3	CASSVEGLASDTQYF	TGTGCCAGCAGCGTAGAGGGACTAGCGTCAGATACGCAGTATTTT
-	TRBV4-3	-	TRBJ1-4	CASSQDTGAYEKLFF	TGCGCCAGCAGCCAAGATACGGGGGCGTATGAAAAACTGTTTTTT
-	TRBV27	TRBD1	TRBJ2-7	CASSFSAPTGDEQYF	TGTGCCAGCAGTTTCTCAGCACCGACAGGGGACGAGCAGTACTTC
-	TRBV12-3/TRBV12-4	TRBD1	TRBJ1-2	CASSSAPKGAGYTF	TGTGCCAGCAGTTCGGCACCAAAGGGGGCTGGCTACACCTTC
many	TRBV25-1	-	TRBJ1-1	CASSGWGPEAFF	TGTGCCAGCAGTGGCTGGGGACCTGAAGCTTTCTTT
few	TRBV29-1	-	TRBJ2-3	CSAGDGTDTQYF	TGCAGCGCTGGGGACGGCACAGATACGCAGTATTTT
-	TRBV7-9	TRBD2	TRBJ2-1	CASSSLLAGGLNEQFF	TGTGCCAGCAGCTCGCTACTAGCGGGGGGCCTTAATGAGCAGTTCTTC
few	TRBV20-1	-	TRBJ2-4	CSANNIRGWQYF	TGCAGTGCTAACAACATTAGGGGGTGGCAGTACTTC
-	TRBV7-2	-	TRBJ2-4	CASSLPKAKNIQYF	TGTGCCAGCAGCTTACCCAAAGCCAAAAACATTCAGTACTTC
-	TRBV6-5	-	TRBJ1-1	CASSYSTSPNTEAFF	TGTGCCAGCAGTTACTCGACGTCCCCGAACACTGAAGCTTTCTTT
-	TRBV20-1	-	TRBJ2-7	CSASRGVSYEQYF	TGCAGTGCTAGTAGGGGGGTGTCCTACGAGCAGTACTTC
-	TRBV5-1	-	TRBJ2-5	CASSLEATQETQYF	TGCGCCAGCAGCTTGGAGGCAACTCAAGAGACCCAGTACTTC
-	TRBV20-1	TRBD2	TRBJ2-1	CSTRDGAGGPSYNEQFF	TGCAGTACTAGAGATGGGGCGGGGGGCCCCTCCTACAATGAGCAGTTCTTC
-	TRBV6-1	-	TRBJ2-5	CASRKKEGLETQYF	TGTGCCAGCAGGAAGAAAGAGGGGTTGGAGACCCAGTACTTC
few	TRBV4-1	-	TRBJ2-7	CASSQDVVYEQYF	TGCGCCAGCAGCCAAGATGTGGTATACGAGCAGTACTTC
many	TRBV27	TRBD2	TRBJ2-1	CASSLPGLGNNEQFF	TGTGCCAGCAGTCTCCCGGGACTAGGGAACAATGAGCAGTTCTTC